These 5 T cell receptor beta chains originate from one sample sequenced in a study of T cell repertoires in cytomegalovirus infection. One entry per CDR3 protein, called by TCRdb with MiXCR from the reads. The sample yields around 210,000 distinct CDR3 sequences, roughly 6.5% seen once. Sequenced sample: PBMCs. The receptors were sampled from a human donor in good health (CMV status not recorded). Some clones in this sample may be carry-over from other donors' samples.

This clonotype appeared a few times. The CDR3 DNA reads TGTGCCAGCAGTGAGCAGGATGCCAGAGCAGCCTACGAGCAGTACTTC. Translating it yields CASSEQDARAAYEQYF. The chain uses TRBV2 and TRBJ2-7; D call uncertain. CDR3 size: 16 residues. Germline assignment: CDR1 SNHLY and CDR2 FYNNEI. With 3 bases removed from V and 2 bases from J, the gap between germline ends came to 17 bases.

The J gene is TRBJ1-2, the V gene TRBV29-1, with a possible D match to TRBD1 (6 bases). CDR1 is SQVTM and CDR2 is ANQGSEA in the germline V gene. The germline V and J ends were trimmed by 2 bases and 6 bases, with 16 bases remaining between them. This CDR3 spans 14 amino acids. This chain's CDR3 is CSVETRDGGHGYTF. The CDR3, as DNA: TGCAGCGTTGAAACCCGAGACGGGGGCCATGGCTACACCTTC.

The J gene is TRBJ2-7, the V gene TRBV6-5; 8 nucleotides line up with TRBD1. With 2 bases clipped from V and 7 bases from J, the junction kept 10 bases outside the gene matches. CDR3 size: 15 residues. Germline CDR1 reads MNHEY; CDR2 reads SVGAGI. DNA for the CDR3: TGTGCCAGCAGTTACGGCGCAGGGGGCTTTGGGGAGCAGTACTTC. Its translation is CASSYGAGGFGEQYF.

This clonotype was recorded a few times. The chain uses TRBV19 and TRBJ1-5, with TRBD1 as a possible D gene (6 bases). In germline, CDR1 is LNHDA, CDR2 SQIVND (reference sequence). V lost 3 bases, J lost 11 bases, and 8 bases lay in between. CDR3 length: 11 amino acids. CDR3: CASSMGDTQHF. The CDR3 DNA is TGTGCCAGTAGTATGGGGGACACCCAGCATTTT.

Ten or more counts support this clonotype. J is TRBJ1-2 and V is TRBV28, with TRBD1 as a possible D gene (5 bases). The CDR3 runs 13 residues. Trimming cost V 5 bases and J 8 bases, with 15 bases left between them. Germline lookup yields CDR1 MDHEN and CDR2 SYDVKM. Here the CDR3 DNA reads TGTGCCAGCAGTACGTTGGGAAGGGGCGGCTACACCTTC. It specifies CASSTLGRGGYTF.